The rows below give T cell receptor beta chains drawn from one sample of a study of cytomegalovirus exposure and HLA in healthy donors. Repertoires were generated with immunoSEQ multiplex PCR, while TCRdb's copy carries only in-frame clones and drops some. The table shows some 150,000 clones, with about 75% occurring only once. The sequencing sample was made of PBMCs. These receptors were taken from a man between 40 and 49 years old in good health and CMV-seronegative. Both conserved end residues are part of each CDR3. The D gene is left open where the match is weak. Some rows mark clone size as missing; the rest say once, few, many or name a class of expanded clone.

abundance | d_gene | j_gene | v_gene | CDR3nt | CDR3aa
- | TRBD1 | TRBJ2-1 | TRBV2 | TGTGCCAGCAGTGGACAGGGAAGTTTAGTTGAGCAGTTCTTC | CASSGQGSLVEQFF
- | - | TRBJ1-2 | TRBV6-6 | TGTGCCAGCAGTTACAACAGGGACTATGGCTACACCTTC | CASSYNRDYGYTF
few | - | TRBJ1-1 | TRBV2 | TGTGCCAGCAGTGCACGGGTTAAGAACACTGAAGCTTTCTTT | CASSARVKNTEAFF
once | TRBD1 | TRBJ2-6 | TRBV5-4 | TGTGCCAGCAGCTTGGACAGGGGTACTGGGGCCAACGTCCTGACTTTC | CASSLDRGTGANVLTF
- | TRBD1 | TRBJ1-1 | TRBV5-6 | TGTGCCAGCAGCCGACAGGGAGGCAACACTGAAGCTTTCTTT | CASSRQGGNTEAFF
- | - | TRBJ2-7 | TRBV4-3 | TGCGCCAGCAGCCAAGGCGGGGACTTCTACGAGCAGTACTTC | CASSQGGDFYEQYF
- | - | TRBJ1-4 | TRBV4-3 | TGCGCCAGCAGCACAGTACCCACTAATGAAAAACTGTTTTTT | CASSTVPTNEKLFF
- | - | TRBJ1-1 | TRBV4-1 | TGCGCCAGCAGCCAATCAGCCGGGTTGAACACTGAAGCTTTCTTT | CASSQSAGLNTEAFF
- | - | TRBJ1-3 | TRBV19 | TGTGCCAGTAGTACCGATACTATGGGAAACACCATATATTTT | CASSTDTMGNTIYF
once | - | TRBJ1-3 | TRBV7-9 | TGTGCCAGCAGCTCTTCAGGCAACTCTGGAAACACCATATATTTT | CASSSSGNSGNTIYF
- | TRBD1 | TRBJ1-2 | TRBV6-5 | TGTGCCAGCAGTCCAACAGGGGTAGTGGGCGGCTACACCTTC | CASSPTGVVGGYTF
- | - | TRBJ1-2 | TRBV2 | TGTGCCAGCACCGTTCAGGGAAGCTATGGCTACACCTTC | CASTVQGSYGYTF
few | TRBD2 | TRBJ2-3 | TRBV7-9 | TGTTCCAGCAGCGGTCGACTAGCGGGGGCCCTTCCAGCAGATACGCAGTATTTT | CSSSGRLAGALPADTQYF
few | TRBD1 | TRBJ2-7 | TRBV2 | TGTGCCAGCAGTGAGGGGGTCAGGGGGCTCGAGCAGTACTTC | CASSEGVRGLEQYF
once | - | TRBJ2-7 | TRBV5-1 | TGCGCCAGCAGCTGGGTGGGGGGATCCTACGAGCAGTACTTC | CASSWVGGSYEQYF
- | - | TRBJ2-5 | TRBV7-9 | TGTGCCAGCAGCTTAGACAGAGTCCTCCAAGAGACCCAGTACTTC | CASSLDRVLQETQYF
- | TRBD1 | TRBJ2-7 | TRBV5-1 | TGCGCCAGCAGCTTGGCAGGGGGCGTTAACTACGAGCAGTACTTC | CASSLAGGVNYEQYF
few | - | TRBJ1-5 | TRBV6-6 | TGTGCCAGCAGCCCTGGCACTCAGCCCCAGCATTTT | CASSPGTQPQHF
- | - | TRBJ2-3 | TRBV7-8 | TGTGCCAGCAGCTCCCAAATAGGGGTCACAGATACGCAGTATTTT | CASSSQIGVTDTQYF
few | TRBD2 | TRBJ2-5 | TRBV7-9 | TGTGCCAGCAGCTTCCGGGGGGTGAGCGAGACCCAGTACTTC | CASSFRGVSETQYF
- | TRBD2 | TRBJ2-1 | TRBV12-5 | TGTGCTAGTGGTTTGGCCGGGGGGGCCCTCAATGAGCAGTTCTTC | CASGLAGGALNEQFF
- | TRBD2 | TRBJ2-5 | TRBV7-8 | TGTGCCAGCAGCTCGGGTCGTATAGCGGGAGAGACCCAGTACTTC | CASSSGRIAGETQYF
- | - | TRBJ2-5 | TRBV2 | TGTGCCAGCCTAATCAACCCCCGCATCCAAGAGACCCAGTACTTC | CASLINPRIQETQYF
- | - | TRBJ2-5 | TRBV5-6 | TGTGCCAGCAGCTTGACGGTCCTTCAAGAGACCCAGTACTTC | CASSLTVLQETQYF
- | - | TRBJ1-3 | TRBV19 | TGTGCCAGTAGTAAGACAGCCTCTGGAAACACCATATATTTT | CASSKTASGNTIYF
- | TRBD1 | TRBJ1-5 | TRBV30 | TGTGCCTGGAGTGTACTAGGGGGCAGGGACCAGCCCCAGCATTTT | CAWSVLGGRDQPQHF
- | TRBD1 | TRBJ1-2 | TRBV9 | TGTGCCAGCAGCGCGGCCGGGACAGGGACCTATGGCTACACCTTC | CASSAAGTGTYGYTF
few | - | TRBJ1-1 | TRBV7-9 | TGTGCCAGCAGCCCTCGCACATACCAGGGGACTGAAGCTTTCTTT | CASSPRTYQGTEAFF
once | TRBD1 | TRBJ2-5 | TRBV23-1 | TGCGCCAGCAGTCCCTTGACAGGGGGCGACGAGACCCAGTACTTC | CASSPLTGGDETQYF
once | TRBD1 | TRBJ2-1 | TRBV19 | TGTGCCAGTAGTATCTCACAGGGGGCCGGTCTCTCCTACAATGAGCAGTTCTTC | CASSISQGAGLSYNEQFF
few | - | TRBJ2-2 | TRBV6-5 | TGTGCCAGCAGTTACGAGCGGTCCGGGGAGCTGTTTTTT | CASSYERSGELFF
- | - | TRBJ2-2 | TRBV7-2 | TGTGCCAGCAGCTTAGTTATGACAGCTACGAACACCGGGGAGCTGTTTTTT | CASSLVMTATNTGELFF
- | TRBD2 | TRBJ2-5 | TRBV27 | TGTGCCAGCAGTTGGCTAGCGGATCAAGAGACCCAGTACTTC | CASSWLADQETQYF
- | - | TRBJ1-2 | TRBV4-1 | TGCGCCAGCAGCCAAGCGGGATTCTATGGCTACACCTTC | CASSQAGFYGYTF
- | - | TRBJ1-6 | TRBV7-2 | TGTGCCAGCAGCTTAGAGGGGGGGGCTGGGGTTAATTCACCCCTCCACTTT | CASSLEGGAGVNSPLHF
once | TRBD2 | TRBJ2-5 | TRBV7-2 | TGTGCCAGCAGCTTAATCCTAGCGGGGGGGCATAACCAAGAGACCCAGTACTTC | CASSLILAGGHNQETQYF
- | - | TRBJ2-7 | TRBV27 | TGTGCCAGCAGTTTACAGGGAAACTACGAGCAGTACTTC | CASSLQGNYEQYF
- | - | TRBJ1-2 | TRBV20-1 | TGCAGTGCTAGGGAACTAGCCACCTTC | CSARELATF
- | TRBD2 | TRBJ2-2 | TRBV5-4 | TGTGCCAGCAGCCAAGGCGGGGGGGCGAACACCGGGGAGCTGTTTTTT | CASSQGGGANTGELFF
- | TRBD2 | TRBJ2-5 | TRBV10-2 | TGCGCCAGCACTGGGACTAGCGGGTCCGGGCAGGGGGAGACCCAGTACTTC | CASTGTSGSGQGETQYF
few | - | TRBJ1-2 | TRBV6-5 | TGTGCCAGCAGTTACGGTACCTACGGCGGTGGCTACACCTTC | CASSYGTYGGGYTF